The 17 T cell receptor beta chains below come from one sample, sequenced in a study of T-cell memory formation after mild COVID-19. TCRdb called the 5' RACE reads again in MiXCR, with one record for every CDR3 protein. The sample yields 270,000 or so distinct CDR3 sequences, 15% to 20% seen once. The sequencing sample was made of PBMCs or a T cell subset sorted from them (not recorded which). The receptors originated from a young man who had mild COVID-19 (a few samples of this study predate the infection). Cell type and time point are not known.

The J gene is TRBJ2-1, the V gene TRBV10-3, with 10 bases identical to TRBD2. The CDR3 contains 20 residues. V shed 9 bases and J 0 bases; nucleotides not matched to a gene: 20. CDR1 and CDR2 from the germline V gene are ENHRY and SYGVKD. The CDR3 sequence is CAMSQGLLAGAVLSYNEQFF. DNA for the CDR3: TGTGCCATGTCACAGGGGCTGCTAGCGGGGGCCGTTCTCTCCTACAATGAGCAGTTCTTC.

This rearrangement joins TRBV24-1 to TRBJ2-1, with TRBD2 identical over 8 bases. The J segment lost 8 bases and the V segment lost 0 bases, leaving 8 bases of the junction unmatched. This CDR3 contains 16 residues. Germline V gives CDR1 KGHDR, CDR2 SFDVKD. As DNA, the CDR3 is TGTGCCACCAGTGATTTGCTTCACGGGGGGGCCGATGAGCAGTTCTTC. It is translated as CATSDLLHGGADEQFF.

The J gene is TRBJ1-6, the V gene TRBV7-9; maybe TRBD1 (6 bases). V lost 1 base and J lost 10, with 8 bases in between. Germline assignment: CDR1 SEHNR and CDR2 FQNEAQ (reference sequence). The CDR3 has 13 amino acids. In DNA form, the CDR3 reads TGTGCCAGCAGCTTAGAGGGGGAGTCACCCCTCCACTTT. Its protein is CASSLEGESPLHF.

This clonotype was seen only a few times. CDR3 in amino acids: CAIRLDSGQPQHF. The CDR3 nucleotides are TGTGCCATCAGACTGGACTCGGGCCAGCCCCAGCATTTT. This sequence joins TRBV10-3 and TRBJ1-5, with D uncertain. The V gene's germline CDR1 is ENHRY and CDR2 SYGVKD. This CDR3 has 13 amino acids. V was trimmed by 6 bases and J by 7 bases, leaving 13 bases between them.

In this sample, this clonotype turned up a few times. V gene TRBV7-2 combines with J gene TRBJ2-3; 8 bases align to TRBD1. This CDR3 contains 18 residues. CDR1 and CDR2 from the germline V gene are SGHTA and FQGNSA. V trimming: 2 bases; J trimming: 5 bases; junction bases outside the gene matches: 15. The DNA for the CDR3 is TGTGCCAGCAGCTTAAGGGCCCCAGGGGGCTCGCGGGGAGATACGCAGTATTTT. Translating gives CASSLRAPGGSRGDTQYF.

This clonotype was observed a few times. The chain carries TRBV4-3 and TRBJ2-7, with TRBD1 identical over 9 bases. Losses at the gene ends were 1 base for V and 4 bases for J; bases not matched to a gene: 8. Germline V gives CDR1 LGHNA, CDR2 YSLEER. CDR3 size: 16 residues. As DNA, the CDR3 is TGCGCCAGCAGCCAAGCCACCGGGACAGGGCAGTACGAGCAGTACTTC. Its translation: CASSQATGTGQYEQYF.

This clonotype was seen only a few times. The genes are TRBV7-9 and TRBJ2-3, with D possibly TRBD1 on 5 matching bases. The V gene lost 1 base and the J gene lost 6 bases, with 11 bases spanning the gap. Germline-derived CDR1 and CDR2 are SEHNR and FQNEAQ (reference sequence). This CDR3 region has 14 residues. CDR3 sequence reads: CASSLDPGWDTQYF. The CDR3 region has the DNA TGTGCCAGCAGCTTAGACCCAGGGTGGGATACGCAGTATTTT.

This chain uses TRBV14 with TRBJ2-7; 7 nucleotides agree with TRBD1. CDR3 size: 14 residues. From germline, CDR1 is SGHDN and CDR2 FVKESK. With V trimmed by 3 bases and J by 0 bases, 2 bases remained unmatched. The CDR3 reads CASSQTGSSYEQYF. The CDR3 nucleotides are TGTGCCAGCAGCCAGACAGGGAGCTCCTACGAGCAGTACTTC.

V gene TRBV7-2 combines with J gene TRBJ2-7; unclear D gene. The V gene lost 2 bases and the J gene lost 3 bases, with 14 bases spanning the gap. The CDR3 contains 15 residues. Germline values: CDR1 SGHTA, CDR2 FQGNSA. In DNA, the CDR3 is TGTGCCAGCAGCTTATTTGGGCCCGCGAGCTACGAGCAGTACTTC. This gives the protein CASSLFGPASYEQYF.

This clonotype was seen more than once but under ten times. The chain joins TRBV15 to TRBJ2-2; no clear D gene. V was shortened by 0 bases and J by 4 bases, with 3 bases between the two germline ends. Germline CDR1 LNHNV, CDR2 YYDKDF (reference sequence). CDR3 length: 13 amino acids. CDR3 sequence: CATSRDPTGELFF. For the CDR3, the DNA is TGTGCCACCAGCAGAGACCCCACCGGGGAGCTGTTTTTT.

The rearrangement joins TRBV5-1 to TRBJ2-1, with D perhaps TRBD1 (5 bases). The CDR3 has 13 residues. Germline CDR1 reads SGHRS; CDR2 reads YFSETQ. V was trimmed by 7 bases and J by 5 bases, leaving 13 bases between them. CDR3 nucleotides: TGCGCCAGCGCCAGGGTTTTGGACAATGAGCAGTTCTTC. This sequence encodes CASARVLDNEQFF.

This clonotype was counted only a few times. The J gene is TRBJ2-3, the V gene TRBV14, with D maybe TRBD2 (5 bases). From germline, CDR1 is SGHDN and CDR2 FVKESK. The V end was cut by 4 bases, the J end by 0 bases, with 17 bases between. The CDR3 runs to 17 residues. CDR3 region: CASSPRSGGPSTDTQYF. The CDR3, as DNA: TGTGCCAGCAGCCCGAGATCAGGCGGGCCTAGCACAGATACGCAGTATTTT.

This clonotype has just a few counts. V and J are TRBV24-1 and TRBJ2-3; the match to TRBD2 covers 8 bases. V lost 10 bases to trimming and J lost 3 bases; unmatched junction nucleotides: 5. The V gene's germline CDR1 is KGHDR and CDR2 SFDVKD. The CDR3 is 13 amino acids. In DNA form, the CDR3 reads TGTGCCACTCGAGCTAGCGGGACAGATACGCAGTATTTT. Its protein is CATRASGTDTQYF.

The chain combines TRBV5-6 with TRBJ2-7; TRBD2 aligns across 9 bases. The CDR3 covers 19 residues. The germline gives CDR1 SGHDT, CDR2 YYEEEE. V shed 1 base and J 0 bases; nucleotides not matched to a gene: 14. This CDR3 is CASSLKFGSGGPSSYEQYF. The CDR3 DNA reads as TGTGCCAGCAGCTTGAAATTCGGTAGCGGGGGTCCGAGCTCCTACGAGCAGTACTTC.

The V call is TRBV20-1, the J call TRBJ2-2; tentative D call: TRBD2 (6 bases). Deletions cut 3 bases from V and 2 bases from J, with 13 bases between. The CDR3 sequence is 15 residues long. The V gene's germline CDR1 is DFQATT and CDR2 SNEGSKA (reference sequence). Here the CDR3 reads CSASVRDSNTGELFF. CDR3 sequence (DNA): TGCAGTGCTAGCGTGAGGGACTCCAACACCGGGGAGCTGTTTTTT.

CDR3 sequence (DNA): TGTGCCACCAGCAGAGCGCCAGCGGGGGGGCTTGATGAGCAGTTCTTC. Translated: CATSRAPAGGLDEQFF. The chain joins TRBV15 to TRBJ2-1; TRBD2 aligns across 10 bases. V shed 1 base and J 8 bases; nucleotides not matched to a gene: 8. The CDR3 consists of 16 residues. Germline CDR1 reads LNHNV; CDR2 reads YYDKDF (reference sequence). The full variable domain, in which reference TRBV15 and TRBJ2-1 provide the parts outside the CDR3, is DAMVIQNPRYQVTQFGKPVTLSCSQTLNHNVMYWYQQKSSQAPKLLFHYYDKDFNNEADTPDNFQSRRPNTSFCFLDIRSPGLGDTAMYLCATSRAPAGGLDEQFFGPGTRLTVL.

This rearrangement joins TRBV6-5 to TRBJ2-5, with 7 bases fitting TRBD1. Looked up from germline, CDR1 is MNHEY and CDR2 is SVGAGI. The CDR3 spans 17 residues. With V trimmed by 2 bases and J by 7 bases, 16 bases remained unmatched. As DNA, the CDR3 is TGTGCCAGCAGTTACGCCATAGGGGGCGGTAACTCCGGGACCCAGTACTTC. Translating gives CASSYAIGGGNSGTQYF.